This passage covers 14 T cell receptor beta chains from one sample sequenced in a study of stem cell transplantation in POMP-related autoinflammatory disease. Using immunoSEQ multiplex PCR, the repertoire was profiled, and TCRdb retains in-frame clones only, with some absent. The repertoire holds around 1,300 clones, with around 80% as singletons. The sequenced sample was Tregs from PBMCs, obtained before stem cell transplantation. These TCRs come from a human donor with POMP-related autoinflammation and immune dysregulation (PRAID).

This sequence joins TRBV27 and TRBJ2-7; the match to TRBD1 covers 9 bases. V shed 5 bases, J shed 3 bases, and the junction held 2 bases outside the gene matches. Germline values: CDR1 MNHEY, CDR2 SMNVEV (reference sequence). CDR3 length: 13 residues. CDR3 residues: CASSGTGLYEQYF. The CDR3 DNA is TGTGCCAGCAGTGGGACAGGGCTCTACGAGCAGTACTTC.

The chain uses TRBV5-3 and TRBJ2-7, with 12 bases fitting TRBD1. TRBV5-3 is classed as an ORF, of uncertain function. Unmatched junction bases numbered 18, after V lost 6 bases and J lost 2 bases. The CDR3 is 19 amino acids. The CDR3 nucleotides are TGTGCCAGAACCCCTGGGGGACAGGGGGCCACGCGACCTACCTACGAGCAGTACTTC. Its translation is CARTPGGQGATRPTYEQYF.

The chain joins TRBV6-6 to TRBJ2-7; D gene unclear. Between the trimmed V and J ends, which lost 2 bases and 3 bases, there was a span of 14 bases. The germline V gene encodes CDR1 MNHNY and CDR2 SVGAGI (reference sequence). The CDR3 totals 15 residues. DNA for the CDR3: TGTGCCAGCAGTTACGCAGACCCAAGGAGCTACGAGCAGTACTTC. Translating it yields CASSYADPRSYEQYF.

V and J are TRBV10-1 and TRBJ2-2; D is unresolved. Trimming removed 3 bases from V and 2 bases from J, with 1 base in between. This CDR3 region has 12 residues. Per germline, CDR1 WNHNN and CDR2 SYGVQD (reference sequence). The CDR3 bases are TGCGCCAGCAGTGACAACACCGGGGAGCTGTTTTTT. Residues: CASSDNTGELFF.

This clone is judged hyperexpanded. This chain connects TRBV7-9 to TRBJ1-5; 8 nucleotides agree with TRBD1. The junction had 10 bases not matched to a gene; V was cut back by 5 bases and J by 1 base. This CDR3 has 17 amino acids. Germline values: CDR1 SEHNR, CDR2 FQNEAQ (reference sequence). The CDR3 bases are TGTGCCAGCAGCCCACCATACAGGGGGAGCAGCAATCAGCCCCAGCATTTT. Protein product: CASSPPYRGSSNQPQHF.

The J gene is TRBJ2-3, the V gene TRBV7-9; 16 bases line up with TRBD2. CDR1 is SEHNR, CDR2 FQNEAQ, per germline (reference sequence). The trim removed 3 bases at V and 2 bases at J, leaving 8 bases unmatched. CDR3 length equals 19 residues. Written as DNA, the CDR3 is TGTGCCAGCAGCTTGGGTCCGGGACTAGCGGGGGGGCCCACAGATACGCAGTATTTT. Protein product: CASSLGPGLAGGPTDTQYF.

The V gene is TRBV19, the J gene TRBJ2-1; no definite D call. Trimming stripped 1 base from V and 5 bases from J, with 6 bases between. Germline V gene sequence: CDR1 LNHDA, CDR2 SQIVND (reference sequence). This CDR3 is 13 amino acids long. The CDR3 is CASSIGGNNEQFF. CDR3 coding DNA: TGTGCCAGTAGTATAGGAGGAAACAATGAGCAGTTCTTC.

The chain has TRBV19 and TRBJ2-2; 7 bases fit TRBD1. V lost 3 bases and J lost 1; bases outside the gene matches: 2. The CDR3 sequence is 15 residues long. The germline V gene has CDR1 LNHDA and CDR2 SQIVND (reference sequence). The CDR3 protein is CASSMWTGNTGELFF. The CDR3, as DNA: TGTGCCAGTAGTATGTGGACAGGGAACACCGGGGAGCTGTTTTTT. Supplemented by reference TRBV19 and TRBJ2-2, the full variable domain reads DGGITQSPKYLFRKEGQNVTLSCEQNLNHDAMYWYRQDPGQGLRLIYYSQIVNDFQKGDIAEGYSVSREKKESFPLTVTSAQKNPTAFYLCASSMWTGNTGELFFGEGSRLTVL.

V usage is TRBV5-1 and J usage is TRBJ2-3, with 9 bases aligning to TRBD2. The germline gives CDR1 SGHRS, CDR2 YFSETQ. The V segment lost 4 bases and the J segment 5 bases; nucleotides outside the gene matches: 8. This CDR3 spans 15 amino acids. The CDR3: CASSPSAGGGDTQYF. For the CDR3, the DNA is TGCGCCAGCAGCCCCTCCGCGGGGGGGGGAGATACGCAGTATTTT.

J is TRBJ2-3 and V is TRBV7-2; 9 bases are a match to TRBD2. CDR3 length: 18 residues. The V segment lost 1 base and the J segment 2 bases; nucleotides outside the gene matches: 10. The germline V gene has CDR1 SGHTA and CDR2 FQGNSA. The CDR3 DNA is TGTGCCAGCAGCTTAGGGGGACTAGCAAGGGTGCACACAGATACGCAGTATTTT. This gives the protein CASSLGGLARVHTDTQYF. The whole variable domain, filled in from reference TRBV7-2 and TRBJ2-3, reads GAGVSQSPSNKVTEKGKDVELRCDPISGHTALYWYRQSLGQGLEFLIYFQGNSAPDKSGLPSDRFSAERTGGSVSTLTIQRTQQEDSAVYLCASSLGGLARVHTDTQYFGPGTRLTVL.

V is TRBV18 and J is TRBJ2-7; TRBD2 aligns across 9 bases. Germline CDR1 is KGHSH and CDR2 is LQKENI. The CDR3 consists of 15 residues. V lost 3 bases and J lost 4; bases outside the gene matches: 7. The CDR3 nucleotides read TGTGCCAGCTCACCGCGGCTAGCGGGGAGTTACGAGCAGTACTTC. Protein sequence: CASSPRLAGSYEQYF.

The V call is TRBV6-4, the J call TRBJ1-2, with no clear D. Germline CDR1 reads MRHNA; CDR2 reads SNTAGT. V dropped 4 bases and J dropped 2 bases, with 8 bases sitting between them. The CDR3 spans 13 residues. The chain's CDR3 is CASSAFWNYGYTF. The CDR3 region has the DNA TGTGCCAGCAGTGCCTTCTGGAACTATGGCTACACCTTC.

CDR3 sequence reads: CASSVYTYGYTF. The DNA of the CDR3 is TGTGCCAGCAGTGTTTACACATATGGCTACACCTTC. The chain recombines TRBV6-1 with TRBJ1-2; no clear D gene. Trimming stripped 4 bases from V and 5 bases from J, with 8 bases between. This CDR3 has 12 residues. The V gene's germline CDR1 is MNHNS and CDR2 SASEGT.

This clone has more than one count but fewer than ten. DNA of the CDR3: TGTGCCAGCAGCCCCCTGAGTTCCTACGAGCAGTACTTC. This codes for CASSPLSSYEQYF. The V gene is TRBV7-9, the J gene TRBJ2-7; D remains unclear. This CDR3 has 13 residues. CDR1 SEHNR and CDR2 FQNEAQ come from the germline V gene (reference sequence). Trimming left V 5 bases short and J 1 base short, with 9 bases between. The full variable domain, its missing parts supplied by reference TRBV7-9 and TRBJ2-7, is DTGVSQNPRHKITKRGQNVTFRCDPISEHNRLYWYRQTLGQGPEFLTYFQNEAQLEKSRLLSDRFSAERPKGSFSTLEIQRTEQGDSAMYLCASSPLSSYEQYFGPGTRLTVT.